Following are 18 T cell receptor beta chains from one sample sequenced in a study of blood T cell repertoires in COVID-19. The method was immunoSEQ multiplex PCR; TCRdb's version includes in-frame clones alone and lacks a portion of them. The sample holds approximately 300,000 clones; roughly 84% are singletons and the top ten take 1%. Sequenced material: peripheral blood. The receptors shown here come from a man aged 50-59 years with active or convalescent COVID-19.

The chain employs TRBV11-2 and TRBJ1-6; possible D gene TRBD1, 5 bases. The CDR3 runs to 14 residues. V dropped 4 bases and J dropped 12 bases, with 16 bases sitting between them. Looked up from germline, CDR1 is SGHAT and CDR2 is FQNNGV. CDR3 in amino acids: CASSSMARGRPLHF. CDR3 nucleotides: TGTGCCAGCAGCTCCATGGCAAGGGGAAGACCCCTCCACTTT.

The rearrangement links TRBV7-9 to TRBJ2-5, with 10 bases that match TRBD2. Germline-derived CDR1 and CDR2 are SEHNR and FQNEAQ (reference sequence). After removal of 5 bases from V and 2 bases from J, the junction contained 5 bases not matched to a gene. There are 15 residues in the CDR3. CDR3 sequence reads: CASSRLAGVQETQYF. CDR3 sequence (DNA): TGTGCCAGCAGCCGCCTAGCGGGGGTACAAGAGACCCAGTACTTC.

Only one count was recorded for this clone. In nucleotides, the CDR3 is TGTGCCAGCAGTGAAGAGGGGTGGGAACAGGCGTCGTATGGCTACACCTTC. Protein product: CASSEEGWEQASYGYTF. V is TRBV2 and J is TRBJ1-2; D possibly corresponds to TRBD1 (5 bases). CDR3 length: 17 amino acids. CDR1 is SNHLY and CDR2 is FYNNEI in the germline V gene. V dropped 1 base and J dropped 5 bases, with 20 bases sitting between them.

This chain uses TRBV19 with TRBJ1-5, with TRBD1 identical over 7 bases. There are 14 residues in the CDR3. CDR1 LNHDA and CDR2 SQIVND come from the germline V gene (reference sequence). With 6 bases clipped from V and 4 bases from J, the junction kept 6 bases outside the gene matches. The CDR3 spells CASSPGQKNQPQHF. The CDR3, as DNA: TGTGCCAGTAGCCCGGGACAGAAGAATCAGCCCCAGCATTTT. The complete variable domain, with remaining parts taken from reference TRBV19 and TRBJ1-5, reads DGGITQSPKYLFRKEGQNVTLSCEQNLNHDAMYWYRQDPGQGLRLIYYSQIVNDFQKGDIAEGYSVSREKKESFPLTVTSAQKNPTAFYLCASSPGQKNQPQHFGDGTRLSIL.

This clone was seen only once. The chain joins TRBV9 to TRBJ2-5, with TRBD1 matching 8 bases. This CDR3 is 14 amino acids long. With V trimmed by 4 bases and J by 2 bases, 4 bases remained unmatched. The germline gives CDR1 SGDLS, CDR2 YYNGEE. In DNA form, the CDR3 reads TGTGCCAGCAGCCTACAGGGGGGACAAGAGACCCAGTACTTC. This sequence encodes CASSLQGGQETQYF.

The chain uses TRBV7-9 and TRBJ1-3; D remains unclear. The germline V gene has CDR1 SEHNR and CDR2 FQNEAQ (reference sequence). V was pared by 3 bases and J by 0 bases, with 6 bases between. The CDR3 covers 14 residues. The CDR3 DNA follows: TGTGCCAGCAGCTTTACAGTCTCTGGAAACACCATATATTTT. This sequence encodes CASSFTVSGNTIYF.

This clone was recorded once. The genes are TRBV5-1 and TRBJ1-4, with D perhaps matching TRBD1 (6 bases). The CDR3 length is 16 residues. Between the trimmed V and J ends, which lost 0 bases and 10 bases, there was a span of 19 bases. Germline V gene sequence: CDR1 SGHRS, CDR2 YFSETQ. CDR3 in DNA: TGCGCCAGCAGCTTGGAAGTAGGGACAAGAGGGGGAAAACTGTTTTTT. It encodes CASSLEVGTRGGKLFF.

The chain carries TRBV6-2 or TRBV6-3 and TRBJ1-4, with TRBD1 as a possible D gene (6 bases). CDR1 is MNHEY, CDR2 SVGEGT, per germline. The CDR3 contains 16 residues. The V end lost 4 bases, the J end lost 1 base, and 13 bases lay between the germline ends. DNA for the CDR3: TGTGCCAGCAGTTTGCCTACAGGGAGAACTAATGAAAAACTGTTTTTT. Translating gives CASSLPTGRTNEKLFF.

This clone has more than one count but fewer than ten. Distinct nucleotide sequences in the sample also encode this CDR3. J is TRBJ1-5 and V is TRBV5-1; maybe TRBD1 (5 bases). Germline V lookup: CDR1 SGHRS, CDR2 YFSETQ. V gave up 0 bases and J gave up 1 base, with 8 bases separating them. The CDR3 has 15 amino acids. In DNA form, the CDR3 reads TGCGCCAGCAGCTTGGAGGCAGGGAGCAATCAGCCCCAGCATTTT. Protein product: CASSLEAGSNQPQHF.

This chain uses TRBV6-5 with TRBJ2-2; D gene ambiguous. From germline, CDR1 is MNHEY and CDR2 SVGAGI. V lost 4 bases and J 1 base, leaving 10 bases between the germline ends. The CDR3 sequence is 15 residues long. CDR3 DNA sequence: TGTGCCAGCAGTTTAAAGGCAGGGAACACCGGGGAGCTGTTTTTT. It specifies CASSLKAGNTGELFF.

CDR3 coding DNA: TGTGCCACCGCATACAGGGTAGGGACTGAAGCTTTCTTT. Translation gives CATAYRVGTEAFF. The genes are TRBV15 and TRBJ1-1; weak D call: TRBD1 (6 bases). The V end was cut by 8 bases, the J end by 5 bases, with 15 bases between. The CDR3 contains 13 residues. Germline-derived CDR1 and CDR2 are LNHNV and YYDKDF (reference sequence). The whole variable domain, filled in from reference TRBV15 and TRBJ1-1, reads DAMVIQNPRYQVTQFGKPVTLSCSQTLNHNVMYWYQQKSSQAPKLLFHYYDKDFNNEADTPDNFQSRRPNTSFCFLDIRSPGLGDTAMYLCATAYRVGTEAFFGQGTRLTVV.

The chain has TRBV18 and TRBJ2-5, with 7 bases aligning to TRBD1. Germline V gene data show CDR1 as KGHSH and CDR2 as LQKENI. This CDR3 comprises 15 residues. After removal of 2 bases from V and 1 base from J, the junction contained 4 bases not matched to a gene. CDR3 loop: CASSPVGQTQETQYF. CDR3 in DNA: TGTGCCAGCTCACCAGTGGGACAGACCCAAGAGACCCAGTACTTC.

The chain joins TRBV25-1 to TRBJ2-1; 7 bases line up with TRBD1. Germline loops: CDR1 MGHDK, CDR2 SYGVNS. V shed 4 bases, J shed 3 bases, and the junction held 3 bases outside the gene matches. This CDR3 has 14 amino acids. The CDR3 is CASSAGQNYNEQFF. In DNA form, the CDR3 reads TGTGCCAGCAGTGCGGGACAGAACTACAATGAGCAGTTCTTC.

This clone was seen a few times. In nucleotides, the CDR3 is TGTGCCAGCTTAGGGCGGGAAGGCAATGAGCAGTTCTTC. Encoded protein: CASLGREGNEQFF. The V gene is TRBV11-2, the J gene TRBJ2-1; tentative D call: TRBD2 (6 bases). The CDR3 consists of 13 residues. Deletions cut 8 bases from V and 6 bases from J, with 14 bases between. From germline, CDR1 is SGHAT and CDR2 FQNNGV.

This chain connects TRBV7-9 to TRBJ1-2; D is ambiguous. CDR3 length equals 12 residues. Germline assignment: CDR1 SEHNR and CDR2 FQNEAQ (reference sequence). Trimming removed 4 bases at V and 8 bases at J, with 11 bases between. The chain's CDR3 is CASSYSEGGYTF. The CDR3 nucleotides are TGTGCCAGCAGCTACTCGGAGGGAGGCTACACCTTC. The full variable domain, completed using reference TRBV7-9 and TRBJ1-2, is DTGVSQNPRHKITKRGQNVTFRCDPISEHNRLYWYRQTLGQGPEFLTYFQNEAQLEKSRLLSDRFSAERPKGSFSTLEIQRTEQGDSAMYLCASSYSEGGYTFGSGTRLTVV.

The chain combines TRBV5-4 with TRBJ2-3; TRBD1 matches at 7 bases. V lost 5 bases, J lost 2 bases, and 8 bases stayed unmatched. CDR3 size: 15 residues. Germline V gene data show CDR1 as SGHNT and CDR2 as YYREEE (reference sequence). CDR3 region: CASRPTGPYTDTQYF. The CDR3 region has the DNA TGTGCCAGCAGACCGACAGGGCCTTACACAGATACGCAGTATTTT. Filled out from reference TRBV5-4 and TRBJ2-3, the complete variable domain reads ETGVTQSPTHLIKTRGQQVTLRCSSQSGHNTVSWYQQALGQGPQFIFQYYREEENGRGNFPPRFSGLQFPNYSSELNVNALELDDSALYLCASRPTGPYTDTQYFGPGTRLTVL.

The chain couples TRBV5-1 to TRBJ1-2; tentatively, D is TRBD1 (5 bases). Per germline, CDR1 SGHRS and CDR2 YFSETQ. V was clipped by 4 bases and J by 1 base, with 8 bases between them. The CDR3 length is 13 residues. The CDR3 DNA is TGCGCCAGCAGCCTCGACAGTAACTATGGCTACACCTTC. It specifies CASSLDSNYGYTF.

The chain carries TRBV7-3 and TRBJ1-2; maybe TRBD1 (5 bases). V was shortened by 0 bases and J by 8 bases, with 13 bases between the two germline ends. CDR1 SGHTA and CDR2 FQGTGA come from the germline V gene. This CDR3 is 14 amino acids long. CDR3 sequence: CASSLTRQGYGYTF. The CDR3 DNA reads TGTGCCAGCAGCTTAACGAGGCAGGGTTACGGCTACACCTTC.